This TCR beta chain was found in a study of tumour-infiltrating T cells in Burkitt lymphoma. As for the study in general: All epidemiological Burkitt lymphoma subtypes were represented in the cohort.

Repertoires were generated with immunoSEQ multiplex PCR, while TCRdb's copy carries only in-frame clones and drops some. The table lists some 1,400 clones, roughly 13% of them singletons, with approximately 20% in the top ten. From germline, CDR1 is MDHEN and CDR2 SYDVKM. V was pared by 9 bases and J by 7 bases, with 21 bases of the junction left unmatched. This CDR3 is 18 amino acids long. As regards this clone: Other DNA sequences in this sample translate to the same CDR3.

The sequence was collected from a human donor with Burkitt lymphoma. V is TRBV28 and J is TRBJ2-1; 10 nucleotides line up with TRBD2. Sequencing used tumor tissue. The CDR3 loop is CASSPSPSLAGVLNEQFF. The CDR3 nucleotides read TGTGCCAGTAGCCCTTCCCCCTCCCTAGCGGGGGTCTTGAATGAGCAGTTCTTC.